This T cell receptor beta chain is from a study of response to subunit inactivated influenza vaccine. TCRdb itself ran the RT-PCR reads through MiXCR, one entry per CDR3 protein. The table lists some 500,000 distinct CDR3 sequences, roughly 13% of them singletons. Trimming stripped 6 bases from V and 0 bases from J, with 9 bases between. Germline assignment: CDR1 MDHEN and CDR2 SYDVKM. The CDR3 runs to 14 residues. Study-level results: Researchers suggested that each seasonal influenza vaccination recruits few new T cells.

This clonotype was seen a few times. Antigen unknown. The TCR sequence derives from a man over 45 who received an inactivated influenza vaccine. This chain connects TRBV28 to TRBJ1-5; D unclear. The sample was PBMCs from blood, taken about 6 weeks after vaccination. For the CDR3, the DNA is TGTGCCAGCAGATATCCGTATAGCAATCAGCCCCAGCATTTT. Translated: CASRYPYSNQPQHF.